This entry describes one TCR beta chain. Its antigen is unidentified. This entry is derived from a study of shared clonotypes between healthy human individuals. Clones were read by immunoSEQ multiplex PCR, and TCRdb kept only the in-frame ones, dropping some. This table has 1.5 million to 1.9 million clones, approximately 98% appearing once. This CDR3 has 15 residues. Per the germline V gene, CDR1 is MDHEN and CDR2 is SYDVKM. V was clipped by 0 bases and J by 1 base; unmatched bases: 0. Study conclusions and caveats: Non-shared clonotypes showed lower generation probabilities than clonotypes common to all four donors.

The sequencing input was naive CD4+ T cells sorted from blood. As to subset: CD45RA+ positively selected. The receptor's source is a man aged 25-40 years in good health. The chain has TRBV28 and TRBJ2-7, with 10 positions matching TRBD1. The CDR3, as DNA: TGTGCCAGCAGTTTATGGGACAGGGGGTCCTACGAGCAGTACTTC. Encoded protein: CASSLWDRGSYEQYF.